The rows below give T cell receptor beta chains drawn from one sample of a study of vaccination and CD4 T cells after COVID-19. No antigen has been identified for these receptors. A single record per CDR3 protein comes from TCRdb applying MiXCR to the PCR reads. Among 20,000 to 25,000 distinct CDR3 sequences listed, approximately 44% were seen once. Source: CD4+ T cells from blood, cultured in vitro, taken before SARS-CoV-2 vaccination. All receptors derive from a human donor who received a COVID-19 vaccine. The CDR3 runs from the conserved cysteine through the conserved F or W. Each record gives: V gene, D gene, clone size, J gene, CDR3 protein, CDR3 DNA. A D gene is named only where the DNA matches it firmly. Not all rows give a size; the values are once, few, many and, for expanded clones, a class.

>TRBV2|.|.|TRBJ2-3
CASRRDGGTDTQYF
TGTGCCAGCCGCCGGGACGGGGGCACAGATACGCAGTATTTT
>TRBV24-1|.|few|TRBJ1-5
CAISDGSNQPQHF
TGTGCCATTTCGGACGGTAGCAATCAGCCCCAGCATTTT
>TRBV6-1|.|.|TRBJ1-3
CASRSTASSGNTIYF
TGTGCCAGCAGAAGTACAGCGTCCTCTGGAAACACCATATATTTT
>TRBV5-1|.|.|TRBJ2-7
CASSHNRGPYEQYF
TGCGCCAGCAGTCACAACCGGGGTCCCTACGAGCAGTACTTC
>TRBV5-6|.|.|TRBJ1-6
CASSQRGLFVPLHF
TGTGCCAGCAGCCAGCGCGGCCTCTTCGTACCCCTCCACTTT
>TRBV19|.|.|TRBJ1-2
CASSNAGAANGYTF
TGTGCCAGTAGTAATGCGGGGGCTGCGAATGGCTACACCTTC
>TRBV10-1|.|.|TRBJ2-3
CASSPARGRSTDTQYF
TGCGCCAGCAGTCCCGCTCGAGGACGAAGCACAGATACGCAGTATTTT
>TRBV20-1|.|few|TRBJ1-5
CSAEGGYSNQPQHF
TGCAGTGCCGAAGGGGGGTATAGCAATCAGCCCCAGCATTTT
>TRBV2|TRBD1|few|TRBJ1-4
CASSAGQGGIKKLFF
TGTGCCAGCAGTGCCGGACAGGGGGGAATTAAAAAACTGTTTTTT
>TRBV5-4|TRBD2|once|TRBJ2-3
CASSLGDSGGPTDTQYF
TGTGCCAGCAGCTTGGGAGATAGCGGGGGCCCCACAGATACGCAGTATTTT